The T cell receptor beta chain described here comes from a study of cytomegalovirus exposure and HLA in healthy donors. Study in general: Earlier results showed 90 million to 130 million unique TCR beta sequences derived from roughly 180 million T cells. Findings and limits, study-wide: Some TCR beta chains (roughly 150 of them) were listed as cytomegalovirus-associated.

Comments on this clone: Its antigen is still unknown.

PCR employed 60 Vbeta and 13 Jbeta primers. Using immunoSEQ multiplex PCR, the repertoire was profiled, and TCRdb retains in-frame clones only, with some absent. The repertoire includes more than 110,000 clones, 80% of them detected once, and roughly 2% sits in the top ten. The CDR3 runs to 14 residues. After removal of 11 bases from V and 6 bases from J, the junction contained 14 bases not matched to a gene. The V gene's germline CDR1 is MNHEY and CDR2 SMNVEV (reference sequence). This clonotype was sampled from a man between 25 and 39 years old in good health and CMV-seronegative. The sample was PBMCs. The chain joins TRBV27 to TRBJ2-7, with 9 bases matching TRBD1. CDR3 in amino acids: CASRPGTGRREQYF. In DNA form, the CDR3 reads TGTGCCTCCAGACCCGGGACAGGGAGGCGCGAGCAGTACTTC.